Included here is one T cell receptor beta chain sequence, with context. This CDR3 has 13 residues. Germline CDR1 MNHEY, CDR2 SVGEGT. Through 5' RACE with UMI labels, the TRB cDNA libraries were prepared. TCRdb processed the 5' RACE reads again and assigns one entry to each CDR3 protein, with no DNA. Here the sample table reports about 66,000 distinct CDR3 sequences. The sample originates from a study of CXCR3-negative and CXCR3-positive naive CD8 T cells. Each CD8+ T cell subset was sorted in triplicate, a few hundred thousand cells each. This sequence was found in a human donor in good health. Some clones in this sample may be carry-over from other donors' samples. V gene TRBV6-2 or TRBV6-3 combines with J gene TRBJ2-7; with no DNA, the TCRdb D assignment of TRBD1 cannot be verified. The sequencing sample was made of naive CXCR3- CD8+ T cells from blood. As to subset: CD45RO-CCR7+CD27+CD95- naive CD8+ T cells lacking CXCR3 (TNR3-). The CDR3 loop is CATIGHFADEQYF.